The TCR beta chain under discussion was sequenced for a study of blood T cell repertoires in COVID-19 (TCRdb year 2020). Concerning the study at large: Samples covering the acute and convalescent phases of COVID-19 were provided by collaborators in the United States, Italy and Spain. Where available, HLA class I and class II types were obtained from metadata supplied by the sample provider rather than from assay-based typing. The prospective study material was composed of cDNA or gDNA derived from T cells, B-cell-depleted T cells, or PBMCs. A freely available public database, intended as a resource for researchers studying the immune response to SARS-CoV-2, is where the repertoires were released. Samples were obtained from the ongoing ImmuneRACE study (first 160 participants) and from some 1,200 subjects provided by 6 global collaborators. Subjects who had been exposed to COVID-19, were actively infected with it, or had recovered from it provided the deeply sampled blood TCRbeta repertoires that made up the dataset. The sample metadata nearly always contained a de-identified subject ID, COVID-19 status, age in years and sex.

As regards this clone: Its antigen remains unidentified. One base away there is no much larger clone; base qualities are not given.

Taken from cysteine to phenylalanine, the CDR3 has 18 residues. Kept here is only the CDR3 DNA, which spans 54 bases and is read in frame from base 1. Per the germline V gene, LGHNA is the CDR1 and YNFKEQ is the CDR2. Trimmed from V: 2 bases; trimmed from J: 4 bases; junction bases lacking a gene match: 13. TCRbeta CDR3 regions were amplified from genomic DNA by means of the immunoSEQ Assay, a bias-controlled multiplex PCR. As for the authors' bioinformatics: Nucleated cell counts per sample were estimated from amplification of reference gene primers within the assay. To quantify the absolute abundance of each unique TCRbeta CDR3 rearrangement, sequence reads were collapsed and filtered. For each sample, productive Simpson clonality was calculated as the square root of Simpson's diversity index across productive rearrangements. The source is immuneACCESS, and TCRdb retained only in-frame sequences with V and J called. Part of the clones is not carried over; for the studies checked, unresolved V genes explain less than half of this, and the remainder is unexplained. That table supplies the V and J calls and clone size; D and trimming were determined from the DNA. The sample records more than 95,000 clones, about four fifths of which are singletons. The ten largest clones capture 10% to 15% of the sample.

The collaborating institutions used their own protocols to collect whole blood in K2EDTA tubes. Collaborator samples were shipped for TCRbeta analysis as frozen whole blood, isolated PBMCs, or DNA extracted from either sample type. Broader findings and caveats from the paper: How much clinical and demographic metadata was included differed by source and by participant, and the metadata was provided uncurated.

The receptor comes from a man aged 60 to 69 with acute or convalescent COVID-19. Sequenced material: peripheral blood. The rearrangement joined TRBV4-2 to TRBJ2-1; 8 nucleotides in the junction match TRBD2. The CDR3 region reads CASSQRIVGLAQYNEQFF. The nucleotide sequence is TGTGCCAGCAGCCAACGGATCGTCGGACTAGCTCAATACAATGAGCAGTTCTTC.